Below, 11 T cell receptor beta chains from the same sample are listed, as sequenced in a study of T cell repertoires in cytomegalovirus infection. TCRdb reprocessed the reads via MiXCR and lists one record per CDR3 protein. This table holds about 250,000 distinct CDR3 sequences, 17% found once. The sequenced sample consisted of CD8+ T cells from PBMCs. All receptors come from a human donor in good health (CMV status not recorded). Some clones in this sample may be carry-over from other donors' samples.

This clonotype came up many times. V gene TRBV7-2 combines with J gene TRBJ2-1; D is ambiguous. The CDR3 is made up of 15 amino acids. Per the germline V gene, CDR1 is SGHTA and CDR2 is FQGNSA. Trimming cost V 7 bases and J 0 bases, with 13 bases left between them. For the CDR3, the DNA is TGTGCCAGCAAGTCGGTCCCGAGCTCCTACAATGAGCAGTTCTTC. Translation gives CASKSVPSSYNEQFF.

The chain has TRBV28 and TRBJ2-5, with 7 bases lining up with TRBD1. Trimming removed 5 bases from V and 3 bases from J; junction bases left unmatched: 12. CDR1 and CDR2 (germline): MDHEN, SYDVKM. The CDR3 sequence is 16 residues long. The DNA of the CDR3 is TGTGCCAGCAGTCTCACCATAGACAGGGTGGAAGAGACCCAGTACTTC. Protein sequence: CASSLTIDRVEETQYF.

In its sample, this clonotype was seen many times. The DNA for the CDR3 is TGTGCCAGCAGCTGGGTCGGACAGGGGGCGTACGAGCAGTACTTC. As protein: CASSWVGQGAYEQYF. The chain carries TRBV5-5 and TRBJ2-7; 11 bases are shared with TRBD1. Germline V gene lookup returns CDR1 SGHKS and CDR2 YYEKEE (reference sequence). V was pared by 3 bases and J by 4 bases, with 6 bases of the junction left unmatched. CDR3 size: 15 residues. The entire variable domain, with the rest obtained from reference TRBV5-5 and TRBJ2-7, is as follows: DAGVTQSPTHLIKTRGQQVTLRCSPISGHKSVSWYQQVLGQGPQFIFQYYEKEERGRGNFPDRFSARQFPNYSSELNVNALLLGDSALYLCASSWVGQGAYEQYFGPGTRLTVT.

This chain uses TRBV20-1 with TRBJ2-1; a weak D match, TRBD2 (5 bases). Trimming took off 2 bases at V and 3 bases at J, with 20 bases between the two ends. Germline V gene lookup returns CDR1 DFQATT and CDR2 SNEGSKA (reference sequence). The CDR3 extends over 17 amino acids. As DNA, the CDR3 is TGCAGTGCTAGACCTATCCAGTTCGGGGAGATCTACAATGAGCAGTTCTTC. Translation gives CSARPIQFGEIYNEQFF.

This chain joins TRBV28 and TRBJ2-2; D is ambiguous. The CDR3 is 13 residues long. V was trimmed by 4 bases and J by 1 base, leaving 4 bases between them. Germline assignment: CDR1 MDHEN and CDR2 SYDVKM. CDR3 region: CASSSLNTGELFF. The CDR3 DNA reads TGTGCCAGCAGTTCCTTGAACACCGGGGAGCTGTTTTTT.

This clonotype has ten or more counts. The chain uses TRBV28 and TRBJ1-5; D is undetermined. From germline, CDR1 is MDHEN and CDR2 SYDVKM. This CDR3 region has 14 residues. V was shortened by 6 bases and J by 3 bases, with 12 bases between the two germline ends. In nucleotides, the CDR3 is TGTGCCAGCAGACATACCGGGATCAATCAGCCCCAGCATTTT. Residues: CASRHTGINQPQHF.

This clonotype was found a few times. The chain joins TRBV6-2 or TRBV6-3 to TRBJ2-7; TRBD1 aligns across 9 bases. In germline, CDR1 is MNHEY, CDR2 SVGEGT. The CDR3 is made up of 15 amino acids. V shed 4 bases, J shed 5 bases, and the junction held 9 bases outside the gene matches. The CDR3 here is CASSSARDRVDEQYF. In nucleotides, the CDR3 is TGTGCCAGCAGTTCGGCCCGGGACAGGGTGGACGAGCAGTACTTC.

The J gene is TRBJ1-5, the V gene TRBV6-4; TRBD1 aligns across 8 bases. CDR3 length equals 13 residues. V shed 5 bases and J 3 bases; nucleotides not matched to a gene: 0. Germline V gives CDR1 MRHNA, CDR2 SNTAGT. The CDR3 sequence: CASSQGANQPQHF. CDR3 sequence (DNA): TGTGCCAGCAGTCAGGGGGCCAATCAGCCCCAGCATTTT.

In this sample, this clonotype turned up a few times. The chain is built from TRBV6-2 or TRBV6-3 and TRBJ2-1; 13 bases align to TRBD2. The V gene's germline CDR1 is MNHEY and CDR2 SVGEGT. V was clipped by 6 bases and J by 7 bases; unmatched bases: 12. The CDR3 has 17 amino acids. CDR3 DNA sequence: TGTGCCAGCAGCCCCATCCGACTAGCGGGGGGCGGGAATGAGCAGTTCTTC. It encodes CASSPIRLAGGGNEQFF.

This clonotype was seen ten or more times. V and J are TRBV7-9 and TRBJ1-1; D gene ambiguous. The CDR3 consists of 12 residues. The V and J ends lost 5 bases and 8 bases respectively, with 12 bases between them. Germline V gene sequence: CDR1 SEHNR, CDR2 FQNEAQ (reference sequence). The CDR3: CASSHHIKEAFF. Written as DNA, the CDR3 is TGTGCCAGCAGCCATCACATAAAAGAAGCTTTCTTT.

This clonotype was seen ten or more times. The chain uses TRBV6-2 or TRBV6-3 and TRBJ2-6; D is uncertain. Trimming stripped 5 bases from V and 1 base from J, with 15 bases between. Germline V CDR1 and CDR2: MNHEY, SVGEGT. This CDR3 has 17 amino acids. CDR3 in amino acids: CASSPSTSASGANVLTF. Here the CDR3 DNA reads TGTGCCAGCAGTCCCTCAACCAGTGCTTCTGGGGCCAACGTCCTGACTTTC.